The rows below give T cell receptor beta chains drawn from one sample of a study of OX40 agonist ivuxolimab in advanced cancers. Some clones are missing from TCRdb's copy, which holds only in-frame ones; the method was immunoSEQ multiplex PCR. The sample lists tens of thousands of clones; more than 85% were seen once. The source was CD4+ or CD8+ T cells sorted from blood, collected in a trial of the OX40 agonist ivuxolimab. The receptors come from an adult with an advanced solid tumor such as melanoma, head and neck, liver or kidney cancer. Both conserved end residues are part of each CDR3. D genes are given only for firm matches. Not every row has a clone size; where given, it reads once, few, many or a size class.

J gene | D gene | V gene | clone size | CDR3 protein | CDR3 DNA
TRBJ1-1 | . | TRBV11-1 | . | CASSSNTEAFF | TGTGCCAGCAGCTCGAACACTGAAGCTTTCTTT
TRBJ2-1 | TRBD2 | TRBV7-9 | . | CASSLGPGGGRTYNEQFF | TGTGCCAGCAGCTTAGGACCGGGCGGGGGGAGAACTTACAATGAGCAGTTCTTC
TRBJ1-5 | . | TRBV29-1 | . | CSVAQGSNQPQHF | TGCAGCGTTGCCCAGGGATCAAATCAGCCCCAGCATTTT
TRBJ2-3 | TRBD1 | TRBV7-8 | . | CASSPLVGQGSTDTQYF | TGTGCCAGCAGCCCACTGGTAGGACAGGGGAGCACAGATACGCAGTATTTT
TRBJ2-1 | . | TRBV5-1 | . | CASNTSPYNEQFF | TGCGCCAGCAATACTAGCCCGTACAATGAGCAGTTCTTC
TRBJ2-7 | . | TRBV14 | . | CASSPSSYEQYF | TGTGCCAGCAGCCCTAGCTCCTACGAGCAGTACTTC
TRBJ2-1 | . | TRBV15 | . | CATSRDSDYNEQFF | TGTGCCACCAGCAGAGATTCGGACTACAATGAGCAGTTCTTC
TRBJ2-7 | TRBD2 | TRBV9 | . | CASSIGTSGYEQYF | TGTGCCAGCAGCATCGGGACTAGCGGCTACGAGCAGTACTTC
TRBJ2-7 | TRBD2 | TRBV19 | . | CASSPRPGLVSEQYF | TGTGCCAGTAGTCCACGTCCGGGACTAGTATCCGAGCAGTACTTC
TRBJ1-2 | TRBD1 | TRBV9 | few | CASSAAGGSGYGYTF | TGTGCCAGCAGCGCCGCAGGGGGATCGGGCTATGGCTACACCTTC
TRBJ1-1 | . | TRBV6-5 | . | CASSYLTEAFF | TGTGCCAGCAGTTACCTTACTGAAGCTTTCTTT
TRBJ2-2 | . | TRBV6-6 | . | CASSTTGELFF | TGTGCCAGCAGTACAACCGGGGAGCTGTTTTTT
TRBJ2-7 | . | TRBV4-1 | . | CASSQVVSAGYEQYF | TGCGCCAGCAGCCAAGTTGTAAGTGCGGGCTACGAGCAGTACTTC
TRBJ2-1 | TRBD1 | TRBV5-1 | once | CASSLAPYRDRDEQFF | TGCGCCAGCAGCTTGGCGCCGTACCGGGACAGGGATGAGCAGTTCTTC
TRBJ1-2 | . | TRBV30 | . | CAWSLGSGGYTF | TGTGCCTGGAGTCTAGGGTCCGGAGGCTACACCTTC
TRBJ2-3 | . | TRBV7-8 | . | CASSLFTDTQYF | TGTGCCAGCAGCCTCTTTACAGATACGCAGTATTTT
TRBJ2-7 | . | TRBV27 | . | CASSLGGLVPYEQYF | TGTGCCAGCAGTTTGGGGGGGCTGGTTCCCTACGAGCAGTACTTC
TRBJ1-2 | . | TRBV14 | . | CASSQDPGGRSRGYTF | TGTGCCAGCAGCCAAGATCCCGGTGGGCGGTCGAGGGGCTACACCTTC
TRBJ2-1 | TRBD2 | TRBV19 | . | CASGLAGPYNEQFF | TGTGCCAGTGGACTAGCGGGGCCCTACAATGAGCAGTTCTTC
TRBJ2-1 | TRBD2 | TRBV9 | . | CASSVGTSGTNEQFF | TGTGCCAGCAGCGTAGGGACTAGCGGGACAAATGAGCAGTTCTTC
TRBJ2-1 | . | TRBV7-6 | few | CASSFGGTFSYNEQFF | TGTGCCAGCAGCTTTGGAGGGACTTTCTCCTACAATGAGCAGTTCTTC
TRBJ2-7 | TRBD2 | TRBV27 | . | CASRGLAGVYEQYF | TGTGCCAGCCGGGGACTAGCGGGAGTTTACGAGCAGTACTTC
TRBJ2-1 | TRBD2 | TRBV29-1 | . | CSVETGGQFF | TGCAGCGTTGAAACGGGAGGGCAGTTCTTC
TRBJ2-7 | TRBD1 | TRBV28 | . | CASTPGTGNPSPYEQYF | TGTGCCAGCACCCCCGGGACAGGGAATCCCAGCCCCTACGAGCAGTACTTC
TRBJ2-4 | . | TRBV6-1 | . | CASSEFGDLAKNIQYF | TGTGCCAGCAGTGAGTTCGGGGATCTAGCCAAAAACATTCAGTACTTC
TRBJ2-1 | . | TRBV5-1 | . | CASSYESSYNEQFF | TGCGCCAGCAGCTATGAAAGCTCCTACAATGAGCAGTTCTTC
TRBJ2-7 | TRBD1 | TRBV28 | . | CASSPRLQGVGYEQYF | TGTGCCAGCAGTCCCCGGTTACAGGGGGTAGGCTACGAGCAGTACTTC
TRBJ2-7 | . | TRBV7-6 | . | CASSLVDGGSSYEQYF | TGTGCCAGCAGCTTAGTTGACGGGGGTAGCTCCTACGAGCAGTACTTC
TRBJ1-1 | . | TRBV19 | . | CASSKRHTEAFF | TGTGCCAGTAGTAAAAGGCACACTGAAGCTTTCTTT
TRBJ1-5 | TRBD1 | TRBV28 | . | CASSRQGVGQPQHF | TGTGCCAGCAGTCGACAGGGGGTCGGTCAGCCCCAGCATTTT
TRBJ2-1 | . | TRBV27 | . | CASSLSGREQFF | TGTGCCAGCAGTTTATCCGGTAGGGAGCAGTTCTTC
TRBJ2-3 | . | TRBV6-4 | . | CASTPSGPTSVRNTDTQYF | TGTGCCAGCACCCCGTCTGGGCCCACTTCGGTTCGAAACACAGATACGCAGTATTTT
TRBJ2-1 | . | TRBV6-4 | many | CASSAGTRHGEQFF | TGTGCCAGCAGTGCCGGGACCCGCCACGGAGAGCAGTTCTTC
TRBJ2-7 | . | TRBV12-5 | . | CASGFDIWDGTDYEQYF | TGTGCTAGTGGTTTCGATATCTGGGACGGGACTGACTACGAGCAGTACTTC
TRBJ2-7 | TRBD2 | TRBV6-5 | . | CASSYSMGGAYEQYF | TGTGCCAGCAGTTACTCGATGGGGGGGGCCTACGAGCAGTACTTC
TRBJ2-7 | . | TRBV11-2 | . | CASSWTPGEQYF | TGTGCCAGCAGCTGGACCCCTGGCGAGCAGTACTTC
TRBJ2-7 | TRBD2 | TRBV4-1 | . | CASSQEWRESEQYF | TGCGCCAGCAGCCAAGAGTGGCGGGAGAGTGAGCAGTACTTC
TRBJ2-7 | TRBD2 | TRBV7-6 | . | CASSLARGLVYEQYF | TGTGCCAGCAGCTTAGCCAGGGGACTAGTCTACGAGCAGTACTTC
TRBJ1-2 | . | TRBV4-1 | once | CASSQDPGQYTNYGYTF | TGCGCCAGCAGCCAAGATCCCGGACAGTACACTAACTATGGCTACACCTTC
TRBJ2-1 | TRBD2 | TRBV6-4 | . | CASSDSVGTSGRTTNEQFF | TGTGCCAGCAGTGACTCTGTTGGGACTAGCGGGAGAACTACAAATGAGCAGTTCTTC
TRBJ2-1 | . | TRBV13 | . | CASSLPSPYNEQFF | TGTGCCAGCAGCTTACCCTCCCCCTACAATGAGCAGTTCTTC
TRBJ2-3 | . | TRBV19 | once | CASSSGTLTLSTDTQYF | TGTGCCAGTAGTTCCGGGACTCTTACACTTAGCACAGATACGCAGTATTTT
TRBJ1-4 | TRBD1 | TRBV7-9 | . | CASSASRLGQALNEKLFF | TGTGCCAGCAGCGCATCGCGCCTAGGACAGGCCCTTAATGAAAAACTGTTTTTT
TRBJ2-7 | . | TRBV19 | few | CASSNADGFYEQYF | TGTGCCAGTAGTAACGCCGACGGGTTCTACGAGCAGTACTTC
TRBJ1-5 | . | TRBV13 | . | CASSYGQREPQHF | TGTGCCAGCAGCTACGGACAGCGAGAGCCCCAGCATTTT
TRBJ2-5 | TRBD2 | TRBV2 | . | CATLAGRQETQYF | TGTGCCACGCTAGCGGGCCGACAAGAGACCCAGTACTTC
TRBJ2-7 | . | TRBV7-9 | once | CASSQVRGEQYF | TGTGCCAGCAGCCAAGTGAGGGGCGAGCAGTACTTC
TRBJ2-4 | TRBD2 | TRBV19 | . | CASSIATRGGKNIQYF | TGTGCCAGTAGTATAGCGACCCGGGGGGGCAAAAACATTCAGTACTTC
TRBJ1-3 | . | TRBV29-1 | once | CSVVSSGNTIYF | TGCAGCGTTGTGAGTTCTGGAAACACCATATATTTT
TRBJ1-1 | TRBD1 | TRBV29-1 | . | CSVEGGQGAMNTEAFF | TGCAGCGTTGAAGGGGGACAGGGGGCCATGAACACTGAAGCTTTCTTT
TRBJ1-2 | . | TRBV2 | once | CASSDPGQPYGYTF | TGTGCCAGCAGTGACCCAGGACAGCCCTATGGCTACACCTTC
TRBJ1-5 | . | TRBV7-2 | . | CASSLIEADNQPQHF | TGTGCCAGCAGCTTAATAGAGGCAGACAATCAGCCCCAGCATTTT
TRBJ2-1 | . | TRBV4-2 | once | CASSQRDTEWDNEQFF | TGTGCCAGCAGCCAACGGGACACCGAATGGGACAATGAGCAGTTCTTC
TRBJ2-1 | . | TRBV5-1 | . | CASSLSMGARYNEQFF | TGCGCCAGCAGCTTGAGCATGGGGGCAAGGTACAATGAGCAGTTCTTC
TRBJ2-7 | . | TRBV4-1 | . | CASKVDQASWGEQYF | TGCGCCAGCAAGGTGGACCAGGCTAGCTGGGGCGAGCAGTACTTC